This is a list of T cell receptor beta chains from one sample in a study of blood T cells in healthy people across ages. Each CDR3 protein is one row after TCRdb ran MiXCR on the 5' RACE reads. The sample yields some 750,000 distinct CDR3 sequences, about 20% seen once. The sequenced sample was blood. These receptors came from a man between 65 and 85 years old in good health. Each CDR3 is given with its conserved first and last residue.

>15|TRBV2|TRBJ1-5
CASSGEGGSNQPQHF
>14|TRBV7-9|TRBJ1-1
CASREGGRDTEAFF
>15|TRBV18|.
CASLPGTGTVNEQFF
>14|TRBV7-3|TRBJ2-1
CASSFGTNYNEQFF
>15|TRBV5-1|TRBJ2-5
CASSLPTGAQETQYF
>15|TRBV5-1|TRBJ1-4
CASSLEGQAGKKLFF
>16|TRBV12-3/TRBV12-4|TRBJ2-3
CASSLGARAWADTQYF
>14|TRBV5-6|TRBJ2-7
CASSLVGVVYEQYF
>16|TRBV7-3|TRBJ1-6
CASSLKRQGSNSPLHF
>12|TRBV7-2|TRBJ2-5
CASSFRTGIRFF
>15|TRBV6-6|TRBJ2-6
CASSRQMSGANVLTF
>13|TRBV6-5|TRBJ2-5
CASRRQGPETQYF
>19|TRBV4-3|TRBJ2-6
CASSQEPASASSGANVLTF
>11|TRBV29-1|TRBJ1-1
CSVGPVLKAFF
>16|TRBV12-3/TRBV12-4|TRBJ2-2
CASSPNMGLSRGELFF
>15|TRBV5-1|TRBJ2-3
CASSLGRHSTDTQYF
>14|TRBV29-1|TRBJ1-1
CSAMRGGRETEAFF